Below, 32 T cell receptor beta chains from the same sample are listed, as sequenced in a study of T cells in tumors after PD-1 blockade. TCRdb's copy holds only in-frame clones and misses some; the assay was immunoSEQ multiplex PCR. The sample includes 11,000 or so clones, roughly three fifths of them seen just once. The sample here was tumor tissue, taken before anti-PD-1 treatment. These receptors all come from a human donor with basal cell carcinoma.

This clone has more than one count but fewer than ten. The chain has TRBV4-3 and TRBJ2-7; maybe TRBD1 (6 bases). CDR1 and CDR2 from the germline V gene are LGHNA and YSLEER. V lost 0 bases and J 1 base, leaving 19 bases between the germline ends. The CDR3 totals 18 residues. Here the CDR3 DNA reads TGCGCCAGCAGCCAAGATAGAGCGGTTGGGACAATATCCTACGAGCAGTACTTC. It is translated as CASSQDRAVGTISYEQYF.

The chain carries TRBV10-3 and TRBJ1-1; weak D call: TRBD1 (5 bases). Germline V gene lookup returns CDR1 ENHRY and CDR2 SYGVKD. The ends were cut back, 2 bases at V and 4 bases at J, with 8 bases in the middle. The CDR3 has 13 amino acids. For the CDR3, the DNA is TGTGCCATCAGTGAGCGGGGGGGCACTGAAGCTTTCTTT. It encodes CAISERGGTEAFF.

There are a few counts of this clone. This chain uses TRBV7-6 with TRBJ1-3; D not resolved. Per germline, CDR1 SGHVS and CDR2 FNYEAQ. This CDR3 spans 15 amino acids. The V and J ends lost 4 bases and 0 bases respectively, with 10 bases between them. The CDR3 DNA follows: TGTGCCAGCAGCTCAAATCCGGACTCTGGAAACACCATATATTTT. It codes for CASSSNPDSGNTIYF. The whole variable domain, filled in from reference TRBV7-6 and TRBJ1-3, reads GAGVSQSPRYKVTKRGQDVALRCDPISGHVSLYWYRQALGQGPEFLTYFNYEAQQDKSGLPNDRFSAERPEGSISTLTIQRTEQRDSAMYRCASSSNPDSGNTIYFGEGSWLTVV.

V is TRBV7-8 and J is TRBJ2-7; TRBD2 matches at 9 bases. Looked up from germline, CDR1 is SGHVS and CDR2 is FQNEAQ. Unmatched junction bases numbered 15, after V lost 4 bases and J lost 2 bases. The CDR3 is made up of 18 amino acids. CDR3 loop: CASSWGMAGGPWTYEQYF. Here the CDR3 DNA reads TGTGCCAGCAGCTGGGGGATGGCGGGAGGGCCCTGGACCTACGAGCAGTACTTC.

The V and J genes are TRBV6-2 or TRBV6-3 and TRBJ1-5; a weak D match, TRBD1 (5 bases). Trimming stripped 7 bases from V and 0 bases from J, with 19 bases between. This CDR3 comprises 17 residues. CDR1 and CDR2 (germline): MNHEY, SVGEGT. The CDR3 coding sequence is TGTGCCAGCACCCCATGGGGGAAGGGACTTAGCAATCAGCCCCAGCATTTT. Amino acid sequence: CASTPWGKGLSNQPQHF.

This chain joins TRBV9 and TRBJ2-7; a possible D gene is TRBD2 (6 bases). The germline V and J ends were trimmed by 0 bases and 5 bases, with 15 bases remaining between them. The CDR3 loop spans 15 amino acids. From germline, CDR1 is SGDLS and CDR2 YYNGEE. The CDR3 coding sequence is TGTGCCAGCAGCGTAGCTTCGGGGGTTCACGACGAGCAGTACTTC. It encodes CASSVASGVHDEQYF.

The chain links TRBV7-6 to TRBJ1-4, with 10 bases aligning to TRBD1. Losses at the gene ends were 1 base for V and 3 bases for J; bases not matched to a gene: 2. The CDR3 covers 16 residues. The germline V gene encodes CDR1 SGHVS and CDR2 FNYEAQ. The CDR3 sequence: CASSLGQGASNEKLFF. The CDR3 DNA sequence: TGTGCCAGCAGCTTAGGACAGGGGGCCTCTAATGAAAAACTGTTTTTT.

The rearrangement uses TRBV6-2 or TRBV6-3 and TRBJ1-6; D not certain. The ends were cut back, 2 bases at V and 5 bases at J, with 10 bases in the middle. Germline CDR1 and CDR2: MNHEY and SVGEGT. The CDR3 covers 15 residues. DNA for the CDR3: TGTGCCAGCAGTTACCGGTCAGCTCATAATTCACCCCTCCACTTT. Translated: CASSYRSAHNSPLHF.

Here the CDR3 DNA reads TGTGCCAGCGACACGTTTGGGCATAGCTCCTACGAGCAGTACTTC. It encodes CASDTFGHSSYEQYF. The chain employs TRBV28 and TRBJ2-7, with unresolved D. V lost 8 bases and J 0 bases, leaving 17 bases between the germline ends. The CDR3 extends over 15 amino acids. Per germline, CDR1 MDHEN and CDR2 SYDVKM.

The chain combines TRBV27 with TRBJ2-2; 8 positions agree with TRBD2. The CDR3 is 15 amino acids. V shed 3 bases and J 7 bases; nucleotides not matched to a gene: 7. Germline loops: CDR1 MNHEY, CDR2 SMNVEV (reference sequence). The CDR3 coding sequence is TGTGCCAGCAGTTTCAGCGGGGGAATGGGCGGGGAGCTGTTTTTT. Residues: CASSFSGGMGGELFF.

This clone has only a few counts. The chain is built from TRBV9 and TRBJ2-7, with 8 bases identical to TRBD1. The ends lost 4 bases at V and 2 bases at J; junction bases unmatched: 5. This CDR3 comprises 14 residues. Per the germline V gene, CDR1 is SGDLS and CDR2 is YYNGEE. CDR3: CASSSGTGAYEQYF. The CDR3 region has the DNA TGTGCCAGCAGCTCCGGGACAGGAGCCTACGAGCAGTACTTC.

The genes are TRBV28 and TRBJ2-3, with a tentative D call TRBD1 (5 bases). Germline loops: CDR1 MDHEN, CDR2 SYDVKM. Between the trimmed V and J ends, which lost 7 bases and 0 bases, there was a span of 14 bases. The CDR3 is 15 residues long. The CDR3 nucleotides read TGTGCCAGCATCGACTCAGGGAAAAGCACAGATACGCAGTATTTT. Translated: CASIDSGKSTDTQYF.

CDR3 DNA sequence: TGTGCCAGCAGCGCGCGGGGTGAGCAGTACTTC. This encodes CASSARGEQYF. The chain uses TRBV9 and TRBJ2-7; possibly TRBD2 for D (6 bases). There are 11 residues in the CDR3. Germline CDR1 SGDLS, CDR2 YYNGEE. V dropped 3 bases and J dropped 7 bases, with 8 bases sitting between them.

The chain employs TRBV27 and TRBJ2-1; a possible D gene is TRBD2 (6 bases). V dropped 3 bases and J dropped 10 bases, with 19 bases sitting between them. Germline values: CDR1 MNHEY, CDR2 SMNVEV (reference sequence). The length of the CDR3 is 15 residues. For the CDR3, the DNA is TGTGCCAGCAGTTTTAGGTCGGGAGATCTCCACGAGCAGTTCTTC. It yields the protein CASSFRSGDLHEQFF.

As DNA, the CDR3 is TGTGCCAGTAGTCAGGGGCGCACAGATACGCAGTATTTT. This sequence encodes CASSQGRTDTQYF. This chain uses TRBV19 with TRBJ2-3; TRBD1 might be the D (6 bases). Trimming left V 5 bases short and J 1 base short, with 7 bases between. The germline V gene encodes CDR1 LNHDA and CDR2 SQIVND (reference sequence). This CDR3 contains 13 residues.

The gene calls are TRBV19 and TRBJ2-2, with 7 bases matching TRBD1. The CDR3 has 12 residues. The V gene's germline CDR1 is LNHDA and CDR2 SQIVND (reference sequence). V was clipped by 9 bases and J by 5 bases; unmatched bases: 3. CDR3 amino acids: CASNRGTGELFF. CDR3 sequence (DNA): TGTGCCAGCAACAGGGGTACCGGGGAGCTGTTTTTT.

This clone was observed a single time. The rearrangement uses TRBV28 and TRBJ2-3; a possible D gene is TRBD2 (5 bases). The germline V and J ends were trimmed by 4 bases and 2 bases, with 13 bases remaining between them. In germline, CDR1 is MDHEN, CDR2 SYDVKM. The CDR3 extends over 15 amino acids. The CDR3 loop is CASSSPPAVTDTQYF. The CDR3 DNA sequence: TGTGCCAGCAGTTCTCCCCCAGCGGTCACAGATACGCAGTATTTT.

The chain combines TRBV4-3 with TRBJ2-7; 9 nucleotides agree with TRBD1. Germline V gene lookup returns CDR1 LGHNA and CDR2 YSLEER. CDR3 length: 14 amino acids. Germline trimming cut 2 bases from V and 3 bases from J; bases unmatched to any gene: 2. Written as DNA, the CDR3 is TGCGCCAGCAGCCAACAGGGACAGGGCTACGAGCAGTACTTC. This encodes CASSQQGQGYEQYF.

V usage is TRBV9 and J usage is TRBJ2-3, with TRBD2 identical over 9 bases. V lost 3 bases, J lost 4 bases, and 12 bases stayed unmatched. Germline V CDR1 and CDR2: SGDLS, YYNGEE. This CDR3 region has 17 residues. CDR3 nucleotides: TGTGCCAGCAGCGAATCGTTCCGGGGACTAGCCCCAGATACGCAGTATTTT. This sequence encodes CASSESFRGLAPDTQYF.

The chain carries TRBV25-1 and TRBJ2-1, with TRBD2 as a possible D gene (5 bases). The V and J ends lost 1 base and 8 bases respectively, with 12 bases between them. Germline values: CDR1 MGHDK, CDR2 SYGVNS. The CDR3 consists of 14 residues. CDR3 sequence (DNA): TGTGCCAGCAGTGAATCCGGGGAACAACATGAGCAGTTCTTC. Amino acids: CASSESGEQHEQFF.

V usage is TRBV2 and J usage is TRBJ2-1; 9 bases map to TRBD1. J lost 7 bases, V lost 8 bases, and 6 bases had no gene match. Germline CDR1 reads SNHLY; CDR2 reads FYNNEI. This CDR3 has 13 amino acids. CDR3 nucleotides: TGTGCCAGCGGGCGGGACAGGGTGAATGAGCAGTTCTTC. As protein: CASGRDRVNEQFF.

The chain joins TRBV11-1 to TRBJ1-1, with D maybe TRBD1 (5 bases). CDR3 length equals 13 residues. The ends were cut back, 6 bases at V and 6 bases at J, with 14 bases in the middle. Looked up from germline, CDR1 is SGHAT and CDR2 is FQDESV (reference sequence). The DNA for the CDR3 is TGTGCCAGCAGTCGGACGGGGGGTGCTGAAGCTTTCTTT. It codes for CASSRTGGAEAFF.

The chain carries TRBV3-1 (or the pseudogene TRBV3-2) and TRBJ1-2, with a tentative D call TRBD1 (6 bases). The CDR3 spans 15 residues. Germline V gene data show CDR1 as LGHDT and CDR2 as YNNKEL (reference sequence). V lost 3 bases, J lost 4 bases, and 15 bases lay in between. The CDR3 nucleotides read TGTGCCAGCAGCCATCTTTGGGGGGCGGGCTATGGCTACACCTTC. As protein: CASSHLWGAGYGYTF.

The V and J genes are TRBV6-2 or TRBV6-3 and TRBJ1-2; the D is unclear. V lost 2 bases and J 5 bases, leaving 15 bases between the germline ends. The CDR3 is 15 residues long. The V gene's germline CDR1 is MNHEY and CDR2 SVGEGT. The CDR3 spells CASSYRRREAYGYTF. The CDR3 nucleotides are TGTGCCAGCAGTTACCGCCGGAGAGAGGCTTATGGCTACACCTTC.

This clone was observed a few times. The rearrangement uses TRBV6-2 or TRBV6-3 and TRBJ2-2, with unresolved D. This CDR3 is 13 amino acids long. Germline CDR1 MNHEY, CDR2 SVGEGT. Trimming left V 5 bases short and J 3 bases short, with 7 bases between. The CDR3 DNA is TGTGCCAGCAGTCCCAATGACACCGGGGAGCTGTTTTTT. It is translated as CASSPNDTGELFF.

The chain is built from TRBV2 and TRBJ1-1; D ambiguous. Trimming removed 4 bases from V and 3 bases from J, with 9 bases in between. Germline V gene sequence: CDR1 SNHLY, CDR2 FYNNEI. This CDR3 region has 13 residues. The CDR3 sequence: CASSVRADTEAFF. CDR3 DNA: TGTGCCAGCAGTGTAAGGGCGGACACTGAAGCTTTCTTT.

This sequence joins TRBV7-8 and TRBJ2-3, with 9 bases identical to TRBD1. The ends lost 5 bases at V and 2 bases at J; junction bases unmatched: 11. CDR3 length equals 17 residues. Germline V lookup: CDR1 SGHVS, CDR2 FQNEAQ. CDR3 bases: TGTGCCAGCAGCCGAGACAGGGAACAGGGGGCCACAGATACGCAGTATTTT. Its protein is CASSRDREQGATDTQYF.

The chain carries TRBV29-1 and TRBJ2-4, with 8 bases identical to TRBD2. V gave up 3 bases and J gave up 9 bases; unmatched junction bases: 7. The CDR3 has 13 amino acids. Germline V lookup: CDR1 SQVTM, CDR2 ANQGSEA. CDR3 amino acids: CSVDLSGGSIQYF. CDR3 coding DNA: TGCAGCGTTGATTTGTCGGGGGGGAGCATTCAGTACTTC.

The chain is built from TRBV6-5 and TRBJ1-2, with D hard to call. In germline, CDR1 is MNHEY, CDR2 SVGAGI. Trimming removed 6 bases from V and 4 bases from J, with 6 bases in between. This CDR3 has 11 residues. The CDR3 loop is CASRGLYGYTF. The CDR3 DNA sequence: TGTGCCAGCAGAGGTCTCTATGGCTACACCTTC.

CDR3 sequence: CASSLDGTGKYEAFF. CDR3 coding DNA: TGCGCCAGCAGCTTGGATGGGACAGGGAAATATGAAGCTTTCTTT. This chain joins TRBV5-1 and TRBJ1-1, with TRBD1 identical over 9 bases. In germline, CDR1 is SGHRS, CDR2 YFSETQ. The CDR3 consists of 15 residues. Germline trimming cut 0 bases from V and 7 bases from J; bases unmatched to any gene: 7. The variable domain in full, with the rest retrieved from reference TRBV5-1 and TRBJ1-1, is KAGVTQTPRYLIKTRGQQVTLSCSPISGHRSVSWYQQTPGQGLQFLFEYFSETQRNKGNFPGRFSGRQFSNSRSEMNVSTLELGDSALYLCASSLDGTGKYEAFFGQGTRLTVV.

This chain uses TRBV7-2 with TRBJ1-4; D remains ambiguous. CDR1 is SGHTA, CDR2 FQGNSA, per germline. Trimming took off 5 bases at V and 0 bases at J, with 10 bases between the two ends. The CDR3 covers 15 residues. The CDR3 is CASSPQGATNEKLFF. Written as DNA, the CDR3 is TGTGCCAGCAGCCCCCAAGGAGCAACTAATGAAAAACTGTTTTTT.

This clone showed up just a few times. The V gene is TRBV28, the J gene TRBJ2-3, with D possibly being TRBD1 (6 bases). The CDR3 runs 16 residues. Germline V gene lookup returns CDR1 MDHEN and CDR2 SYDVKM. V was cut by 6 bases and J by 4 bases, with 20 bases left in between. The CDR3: CASSIRDTEHSDTQYF. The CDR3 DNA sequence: TGTGCCAGCAGCATAAGGGACACGGAGCACTCAGATACGCAGTATTTT.